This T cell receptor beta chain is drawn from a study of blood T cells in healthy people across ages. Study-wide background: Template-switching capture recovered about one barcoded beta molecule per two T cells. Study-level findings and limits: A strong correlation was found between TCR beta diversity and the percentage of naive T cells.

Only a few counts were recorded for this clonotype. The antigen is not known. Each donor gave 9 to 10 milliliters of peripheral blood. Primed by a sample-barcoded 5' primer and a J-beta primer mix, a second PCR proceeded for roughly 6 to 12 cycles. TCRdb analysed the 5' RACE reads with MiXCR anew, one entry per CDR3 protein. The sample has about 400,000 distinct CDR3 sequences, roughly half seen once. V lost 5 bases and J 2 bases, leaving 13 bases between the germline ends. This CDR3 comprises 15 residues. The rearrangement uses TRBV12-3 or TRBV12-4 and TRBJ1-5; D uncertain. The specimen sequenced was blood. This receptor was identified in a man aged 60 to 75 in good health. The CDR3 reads CASSPRPQGNQPQHF. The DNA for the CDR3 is TGTGCCAGCAGTCCCAGACCCCAGGGCAATCAGCCCCAGCATTTT.